This T cell receptor (beta chain) was retrieved from a study of blood T cell repertoires in COVID-19. The overall study: Sites across the United States, Italy and Spain contributed samples from acute and convalescent COVID-19.

This clone has a single count. In the same sample, other DNA sequences code for this CDR3. While infection was still active, Seattle patients were enrolled and then followed longitudinally. The V end was cut by 2 bases, the J end by 9 bases, with 6 bases between. The CDR3 covers 11 residues. Germline lookup yields CDR1 SGHRS and CDR2 YFSETQ. Here immunoSEQ multiplex PCR was the method, and the copy in TCRdb shows in-frame clones only, minus some. The sample has about 130,000 clones; roughly 90% are singletons. The TCR was taken from a man between 50 and 59 years old with COVID-19, enrolled during active disease. The gene calls are TRBV5-1 and TRBJ2-1, with D tentatively TRBD1 (6 bases). Material: peripheral blood. CDR3 region: CASSLGGEQFF. CDR3 bases: TGCGCCAGCAGCTTAGGGGGTGAGCAGTTCTTC.